The present T cell receptor (beta chain) was sequenced within a study of CD8 T cells in Susac syndrome. CD8+ and CD4+ T cells from blood underwent TCR beta sequencing, which was carried out in a high-throughput format. Study-level results: In total CD8+ repertoires, around 17 Susac-specific public clones were found, and CD8+ TEMRA repertoires had five. The authors acknowledged that their TCR sequencing and HLA analysis involved a relatively small number of individuals. Clonal CD8+ expansion in Susac was highest in TEMRA cells and active patients.

Germline V CDR1 and CDR2: MNHNY, SVGAGI (reference sequence). V was clipped by 6 bases and J by 0 bases; unmatched bases: 8. The CDR3 loop spans 15 amino acids. Remarks on this clonotype: What it binds is not known.

The RNA input was about 0.5 to 1 ug, and it was reverse transcribed with random hexamers. From the immunoSEQ multiplex PCR reads, TCRdb called clonotypes with MiXCR, one entry per CDR3 protein. This table holds around 69,000 distinct CDR3 sequences, roughly 92% found once. This sequence was found in a human donor with Susac syndrome. Sequenced: CD8+ T cells from PBMCs. The V and J genes are TRBV6-6 and TRBJ2-7, with 7 bases matching TRBD1. The CDR3 sequence: CASSSDRVRSYEQYF. The CDR3 nucleotides read TGTGCCAGCAGCAGCGACAGGGTCCGCTCCTACGAGCAGTACTTC.